This T cell receptor (beta chain) was sequenced during a study of cytomegalovirus exposure and HLA in healthy donors. The study's findings and limits: About 87% or about 30% of the time was how often most TCR beta V segments were productive, according to an earlier analysis.

The CDR3 contains 14 residues. In germline, CDR1 is SEHNR, CDR2 FQNEAQ (reference sequence). V dropped 0 bases and J dropped 1 base, with 7 bases sitting between them. 60 Vbeta and 13 Jbeta primers were used in PCR. TCRdb's table, derived via immunoSEQ multiplex PCR, lists solely in-frame clones and lacks some. The sample lists 250,000 to 300,000 clones; 80% to 95% were seen once. Comment on this clone: Its antigen is undetermined.

The source material was PBMCs. The rearrangement joins TRBV7-9 to TRBJ2-7; D is perhaps TRBD1 (6 bases). This receptor was taken from a girl aged 2 to 9 in good health and CMV-seronegative. CDR3 coding DNA: TGTGCCAGCAGCTTAGCAGGGACATCCTACGAGCAGTACTTC. Translating it yields CASSLAGTSYEQYF.